Below, 10 T cell receptor beta chains from the same sample are listed, as sequenced in a study of blood T cell repertoires in COVID-19. Some clones are missing from TCRdb's copy, which holds only in-frame ones; the method was immunoSEQ multiplex PCR. The sample yields under 300,000 clones, roughly 80% seen once. Sequencing input: peripheral blood. The receptors originated from a woman aged 18-35 years with acute or convalescent COVID-19.

This chain uses TRBV6-6 with TRBJ2-1, with 9 bases that match TRBD2. The CDR3 length is 15 residues. The germline CDR1 and CDR2 sequences are MNHNY and SVGAGI (reference sequence). Trimming removed 8 bases from V and 4 bases from J; junction bases left unmatched: 9. The CDR3 region is CASRLAEEGYNEQFF. CDR3 bases: TGTGCCAGCCGACTAGCGGAAGAAGGATACAATGAGCAGTTCTTC.

Only a few counts were recorded for this clone. The chain links TRBV12-3 or TRBV12-4 to TRBJ1-1; D possibly corresponds to TRBD1 (5 bases). This CDR3 comprises 13 residues. The ends were cut back, 7 bases at V and 4 bases at J, with 13 bases in the middle. DNA of the CDR3: TGTGCCAGCACCCGGATGGGGGGCACTGAAGCTTTCTTT. Its protein is CASTRMGGTEAFF.

The chain employs TRBV13 and TRBJ2-2, with TRBD2 as a possible D gene (6 bases). V lost 5 bases and J lost 3, with 16 bases in between. The CDR3 covers 16 residues. The V gene's germline CDR1 is PRHDT and CDR2 FYEKMQ (reference sequence). CDR3 amino acids: CASSPRIKRDTGELFF. The CDR3 DNA reads TGTGCCAGCAGCCCCAGAATAAAGCGGGACACCGGGGAGCTGTTTTTT.

This clone was seen a few times. V gene TRBV7-2 combines with J gene TRBJ2-6; 8 bases fit TRBD1. The germline V gene encodes CDR1 SGHTA and CDR2 FQGNSA. V shed 4 bases, J shed 11 bases, and the junction held 7 bases outside the gene matches. This CDR3 region has 14 residues. CDR3 region: CASSSDRAVDVLTF. CDR3 sequence (DNA): TGTGCCAGCAGCTCGGACAGGGCGGTCGACGTCCTGACTTTC. Full variable domain (missing parts from reference TRBV7-2 and TRBJ2-6): GAGVSQSPSNKVTEKGKDVELRCDPISGHTALYWYRQSLGQGLEFLIYFQGNSAPDKSGLPSDRFSAERTGGSVSTLTIQRTQQEDSAVYLCASSSDRAVDVLTFGAGSRLTVL.

The chain has TRBV19 and TRBJ2-3; maybe TRBD2 (6 bases). Germline V gene data show CDR1 as LNHDA and CDR2 as SQIVND (reference sequence). Trimming removed 1 base from V and 6 bases from J, with 11 bases in between. There are 14 residues in the CDR3. The CDR3 loop is CASSIGLAMDTQYF. The CDR3 bases are TGTGCCAGTAGTATAGGGCTAGCGATGGATACGCAGTATTTT. The full variable domain, rest sourced from reference TRBV19 and TRBJ2-3, is DGGITQSPKYLFRKEGQNVTLSCEQNLNHDAMYWYRQDPGQGLRLIYYSQIVNDFQKGDIAEGYSVSREKKESFPLTVTSAQKNPTAFYLCASSIGLAMDTQYFGPGTRLTVL.

Only one count was recorded for this clone. The chain links TRBV28 to TRBJ2-6, with no clear D. The CDR3 has 16 residues. The germline gives CDR1 MDHEN, CDR2 SYDVKM. Between the trimmed V and J ends, which lost 2 bases and 1 base, there was a span of 9 bases. The DNA for the CDR3 is TGTGCCAGCAGTTTAAATCCGGGTTCTGGGGCCAACGTCCTGACTTTC. It encodes CASSLNPGSGANVLTF.

This clone was detected only once. The genes are TRBV4-1 and TRBJ1-5; the D gene is possibly TRBD1 (5 bases). V lost 0 bases to trimming and J lost 6 bases, with 15 bases between them. The CDR3 has 16 residues. Germline CDR1 is MGHRA and CDR2 is YSYEKL. The DNA of the CDR3 is TGCGCCAGCAGCCAAGATGAGGCAGACAGAAGTCAGCCCCAGCATTTT. Its protein is CASSQDEADRSQPQHF.

CDR3 sequence: CASSQGGSGNTIYF. CDR3 sequence (DNA): TGTGCCAGCAGCCAAGGAGGCTCTGGAAACACCATATATTTT. The V call is TRBV5-5, the J call TRBJ1-3; D not certain. V lost 4 bases, J lost 0 bases, and 8 bases lay in between. CDR3 length: 14 amino acids. CDR1 and CDR2 (germline): SGHKS, YYEKEE (reference sequence).

This chain uses TRBV2 with TRBJ1-1, with D possibly TRBD1 on 6 matching bases. Per germline, CDR1 SNHLY and CDR2 FYNNEI. This CDR3 comprises 12 residues. The V end lost 6 bases, the J end lost 5 bases, and 10 bases lay between the germline ends. The CDR3 is CASRKGGTEAFF. DNA for the CDR3: TGTGCCAGCAGAAAAGGGGGAACTGAAGCTTTCTTT.

This clone was counted once. The chain joins TRBV28 to TRBJ2-1; tentative D call: TRBD2 (6 bases). V dropped 2 bases and J dropped 4 bases, with 6 bases sitting between them. The germline gives CDR1 MDHEN, CDR2 SYDVKM. This CDR3 is built from 13 residues. The CDR3 DNA is TGTGCCAGCAGTTTAGCGGGGTACAATGAGCAGTTCTTC. Translating it yields CASSLAGYNEQFF.